The 18 T cell receptor beta chains listed next were all sequenced from one sample in a study of CD8 T cells in ankylosing spondylitis. General observations from the study: One TCR beta motif, made up of roughly eight highly homologous variants, appeared characteristic of ankylosing spondylitis blood.

These receptors are not linked to any known antigen. TCRdb re-called the 5' RACE reads with MiXCR, one entry per CDR3 protein. The table includes about 220,000 distinct CDR3 sequences, approximately 7.3% detected once. The sequenced sample consisted of blood, either unsorted or a sorted T cell fraction (not recorded which). The receptors were sampled from a male donor with ankylosing spondylitis.

This clonotype was detected a few times. V and J are TRBV18 and TRBJ2-1, with 8 bases matching TRBD1. J was trimmed by 6 bases and V by 2 bases; bases with no gene match: 6. Germline V gene data show CDR1 as KGHSH and CDR2 as LQKENI. The CDR3 runs 15 residues. The CDR3 sequence is CASSPRTGPLNEQFF. In DNA, the CDR3 is TGTGCCAGCTCACCAAGGACAGGGCCGCTCAATGAGCAGTTCTTC.

This clonotype came up many times. This sequence joins TRBV7-2 and TRBJ1-1; D unclear. The V and J ends lost 6 bases and 4 bases respectively, with 12 bases between them. Germline-derived CDR1 and CDR2 are SGHTA and FQGNSA. This CDR3 spans 13 amino acids. CDR3 residues: CASSFWAATEAFF. The CDR3 DNA sequence: TGTGCCAGCAGTTTCTGGGCGGCCACTGAAGCTTTCTTT. The full variable domain, rest sourced from reference TRBV7-2 and TRBJ1-1, is GAGVSQSPSNKVTEKGKDVELRCDPISGHTALYWYRQSLGQGLEFLIYFQGNSAPDKSGLPSDRFSAERTGGSVSTLTIQRTQQEDSAVYLCASSFWAATEAFFGQGTRLTVV.

This clonotype was detected many times. V usage is TRBV27 and J usage is TRBJ2-7; 7 bases match TRBD2. The CDR3 spans 14 residues. CDR1 MNHEY and CDR2 SMNVEV come from the germline V gene (reference sequence). V gave up 3 bases and J gave up 3 bases; unmatched junction bases: 5. The CDR3 protein is CASSFKGGGYEQYF. The CDR3, as DNA: TGTGCCAGCAGTTTTAAGGGCGGGGGCTACGAGCAGTACTTC.

V usage is TRBV20-1 and J usage is TRBJ2-7, with a tentative D call TRBD1 (5 bases). In germline, CDR1 is DFQATT, CDR2 SNEGSKA (reference sequence). The CDR3 contains 15 residues. Trimming cost V 0 bases and J 3 bases, with 15 bases left between them. The CDR3 nucleotides read TGCAGTGCTAGAGATCTGGCAGGGCTGGTCTACGAGCAGTACTTC. It specifies CSARDLAGLVYEQYF.

This clonotype was counted ten times or more. This chain links TRBV3-1 with TRBJ2-3; D perhaps matches TRBD2 (6 bases). Germline loops: CDR1 LGHDT, CDR2 YNNKEL (reference sequence). V was trimmed by 0 bases and J by 4 bases, leaving 11 bases between them. The CDR3 contains 15 residues. The CDR3 region has the DNA TGTGCCAGCAGCCAAGAGAGGAGGGGCGCAGATACGCAGTATTTT. Amino acid sequence: CASSQERRGADTQYF.

The chain is built from TRBV4-3 and TRBJ1-6, with TRBD1 matching 8 bases. This CDR3 region has 14 residues. V shed 4 bases and J 10 bases; nucleotides not matched to a gene: 6. CDR1 LGHNA and CDR2 YSLEER come from the germline V gene. CDR3 amino acids: CASSPGQGRSPLHF. In DNA, the CDR3 is TGCGCCAGCAGCCCTGGACAGGGACGATCACCCCTCCACTTT.

The J gene is TRBJ2-1, the V gene TRBV11-2; D gene uncertain. CDR3 length equals 12 residues. Germline V gene lookup returns CDR1 SGHAT and CDR2 FQNNGV. Trimming shortened V by 4 bases and J by 5 bases, and 6 bases separated the two germline ends. CDR3 region: CASSSRDNEQFF. The CDR3 DNA follows: TGTGCCAGCAGCTCCCGGGACAATGAGCAGTTCTTC.

This chain joins TRBV6-5 and TRBJ2-7; perhaps D is TRBD1 or TRBD2 (5 bases each). The V end was cut by 0 bases, the J end by 1 base, with 13 bases between. CDR1 and CDR2 from the germline V gene are MNHEY and SVGAGI. The CDR3 is made up of 16 amino acids. In nucleotides, the CDR3 is TGTGCCAGCAGTTACTCGAGGGGCCACAGGTCCTACGAGCAGTACTTC. This gives the protein CASSYSRGHRSYEQYF.

This clonotype was counted many times. This rearrangement joins TRBV28 to TRBJ2-4; no definite D call. The CDR3 length is 16 residues. Per the germline V gene, CDR1 is MDHEN and CDR2 is SYDVKM. Between the trimmed V and J ends, which lost 5 bases and 0 bases, there was a span of 14 bases. DNA of the CDR3: TGTGCCAGCAGTCTGATTGGGCAGCTAGCCAAAAACATTCAGTACTTC. Residues: CASSLIGQLAKNIQYF.

This clonotype was observed at least ten times. This chain uses TRBV7-2 with TRBJ2-3, with a possible D match to TRBD2 (5 bases). V lost 3 bases, J lost 1 base, and 5 bases lay in between. From germline, CDR1 is SGHTA and CDR2 FQGNSA. The CDR3 loop spans 13 amino acids. The chain's CDR3 is CASSLEGTDTQYF. The CDR3 nucleotides read TGTGCCAGCAGCTTGGAGGGCACAGATACGCAGTATTTT.

The chain carries TRBV6-1 and TRBJ1-1; 11 bases match TRBD1. The length of the CDR3 is 14 residues. Germline CDR1 and CDR2: MNHNS and SASEGT. J was trimmed by 10 bases and V by 6 bases; bases with no gene match: 10. In DNA, the CDR3 is TGTGCCAGCAGCCTCGGGACAGGGGGTTCGGGAGCTTTCTTT. Its protein product is CASSLGTGGSGAFF.

This chain joins TRBV4-3 and TRBJ2-6; D unclear. In germline, CDR1 is LGHNA, CDR2 YSLEER. This CDR3 is 16 amino acids long. Trimming left V 3 bases short and J 2 bases short, with 11 bases between. The CDR3 sequence: CASSHTPRTGANVLTF. CDR3 DNA sequence: TGCGCCAGCAGCCACACCCCTCGCACTGGGGCCAACGTCCTGACTTTC.

The chain couples TRBV7-3 to TRBJ2-7; 7 nucleotides match TRBD2. This CDR3 comprises 16 residues. With V trimmed by 3 bases and J by 0 bases, 8 bases remained unmatched. CDR1 and CDR2 (germline): SGHTA, FQGTGA. The CDR3 spells CASSFGGLPNSYEQYF. Written as DNA, the CDR3 is TGTGCCAGCAGCTTTGGGGGACTACCGAACTCCTACGAGCAGTACTTC.

The chain recombines TRBV15 with TRBJ2-5, with TRBD2 as a possible D gene (6 bases). The CDR3 extends over 14 amino acids. The ends were cut back, 3 bases at V and 7 bases at J, with 15 bases in the middle. The germline V gene has CDR1 LNHNV and CDR2 YYDKDF (reference sequence). The CDR3 is CATSSGRDSRTQYF. The CDR3, as DNA: TGTGCCACCAGCAGTGGTCGGGACTCCAGGACCCAGTACTTC.

To note about this clonotype: A clone one base away is much larger, so this may be a read error. This CDR3 fails to terminate in the conserved phenylalanine or tryptophan, so it likely reflects a read error. V gene TRBV4-3 combines with J gene TRBJ2-5; TRBD2 agrees at 15 bases. CDR3 length: 15 residues. The germline V gene has CDR1 LGHNA and CDR2 YSLEER. The ends lost 4 bases at V and 4 bases at J; junction bases unmatched: 1. The CDR3 protein is CASSPGLAGGETQYI. CDR3 DNA: TGCGCCAGCAGCCCGGGACTAGCGGGAGGAGAGACCCAGTACATC.

This clonotype showed up many times. This chain connects TRBV4-3 to TRBJ2-4; D not resolved. The CDR3 totals 16 residues. The V gene lost 0 bases and the J gene lost 0 bases, with 9 bases spanning the gap. CDR1 and CDR2 (germline): LGHNA, YSLEER. CDR3 region: CASSQDVGLAKNIQYF. The CDR3 coding sequence is TGCGCCAGCAGCCAAGACGTGGGATTAGCCAAAAACATTCAGTACTTC.

The V gene is TRBV28, the J gene TRBJ2-3; TRBD2 matches at 10 bases. The ends lost 6 bases at V and 0 bases at J; junction bases unmatched: 6. Germline CDR1 reads MDHEN; CDR2 reads SYDVKM. The CDR3 runs to 16 residues. The CDR3 nucleotides read TGTGCCAGCAGCCCCGGGACTAGCGCGAGCACAGATACGCAGTATTTT. It specifies CASSPGTSASTDTQYF.

This clonotype has ten or more counts. V gene TRBV12-3 or TRBV12-4 combines with J gene TRBJ2-5; D is unclear. With 3 bases removed from V and 5 bases from J, the gap between germline ends came to 4 bases. This CDR3 spans 11 amino acids. For the CDR3, the DNA is TGTGCCAGCAGTTTCTCGGAGACCCAGTACTTC. It codes for CASSFSETQYF.